This T cell receptor (beta chain) was sequenced during a study of T cell changes during pregnancy in multiple sclerosis. The count of this clone is one. Libraries were prepared by immunoSEQ multiplex PCR; TCRdb keeps only in-frame clonotypes and omits some of them. The table shows around 69,000 clones, with 85% to 95% occurring only once. The CDR3 contains 16 residues. Germline-derived CDR1 and CDR2 are LNHDA and SQIVND (reference sequence). V shed 5 bases, J shed 1 base, and the junction held 7 bases outside the gene matches. Sequenced here: peripheral blood, sampled in the third trimester of pregnancy. The TCR was taken from a female donor in good health, enrolled as a control in a pregnancy study. The chain uses TRBV19 and TRBJ1-5, with 8 bases matching TRBD1. CDR3 sequence (DNA): TGTGCCAGTAGTCAACGTCAGGGGGCGAGCAATCAGCCCCAGCATTTT. Translation: CASSQRQGASNQPQHF.